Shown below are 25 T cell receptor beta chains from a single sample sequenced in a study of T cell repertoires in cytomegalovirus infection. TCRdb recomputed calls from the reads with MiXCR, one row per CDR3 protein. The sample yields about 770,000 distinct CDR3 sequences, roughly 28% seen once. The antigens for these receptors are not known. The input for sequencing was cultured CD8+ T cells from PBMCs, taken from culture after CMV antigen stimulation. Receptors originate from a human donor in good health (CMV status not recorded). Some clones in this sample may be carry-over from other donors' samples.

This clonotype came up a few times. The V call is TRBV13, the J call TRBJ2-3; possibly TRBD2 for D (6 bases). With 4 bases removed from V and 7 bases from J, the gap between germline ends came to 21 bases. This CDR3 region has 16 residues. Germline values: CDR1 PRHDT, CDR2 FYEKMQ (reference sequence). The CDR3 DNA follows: TGTGCCAGCAGCTCCCCTGCGGTGGGGGAGGCGAATACGCAGTATTTT. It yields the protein CASSSPAVGEANTQYF.

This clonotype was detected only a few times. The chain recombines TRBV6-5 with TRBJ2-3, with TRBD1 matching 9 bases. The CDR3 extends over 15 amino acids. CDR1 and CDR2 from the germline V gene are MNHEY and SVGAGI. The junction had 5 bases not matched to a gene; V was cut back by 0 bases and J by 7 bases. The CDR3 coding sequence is TGTGCCAGCAGTTACTCGACAGGGGGAAGGCATACGCAGTATTTT. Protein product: CASSYSTGGRHTQYF.

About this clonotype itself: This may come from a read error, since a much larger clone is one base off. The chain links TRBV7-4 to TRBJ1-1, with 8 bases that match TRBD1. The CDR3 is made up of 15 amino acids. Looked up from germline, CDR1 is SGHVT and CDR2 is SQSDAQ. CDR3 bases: TGTACCAGCAGCACCCGGACAGGGCGGAACACTGAAGCTTTCTTT. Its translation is CTSSTRTGRNTEAFF.

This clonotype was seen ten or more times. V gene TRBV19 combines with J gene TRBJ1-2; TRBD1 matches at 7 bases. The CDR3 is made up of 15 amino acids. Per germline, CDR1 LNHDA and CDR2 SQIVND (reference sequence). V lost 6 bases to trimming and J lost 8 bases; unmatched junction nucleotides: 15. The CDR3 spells CASSVSDRESNGYTF. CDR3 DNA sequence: TGTGCCAGTAGCGTATCCGACAGGGAGAGTAACGGCTACACCTTC.

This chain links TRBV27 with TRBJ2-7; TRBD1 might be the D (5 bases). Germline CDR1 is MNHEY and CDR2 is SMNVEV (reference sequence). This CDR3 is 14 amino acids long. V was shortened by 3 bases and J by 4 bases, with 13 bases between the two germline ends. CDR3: CASSLAAAGYEQYF. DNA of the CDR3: TGTGCCAGCAGTTTGGCGGCGGCAGGGTACGAGCAGTACTTC.

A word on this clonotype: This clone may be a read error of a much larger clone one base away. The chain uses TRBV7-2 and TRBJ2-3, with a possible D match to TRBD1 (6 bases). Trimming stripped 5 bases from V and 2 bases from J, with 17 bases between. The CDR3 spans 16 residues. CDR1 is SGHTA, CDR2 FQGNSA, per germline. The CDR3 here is CASSTLLWGLTDTQYF. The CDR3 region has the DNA TGTGCCAGCAGCACCCTTTTGTGGGGGCTCACAGATACGCAGTATTTT.

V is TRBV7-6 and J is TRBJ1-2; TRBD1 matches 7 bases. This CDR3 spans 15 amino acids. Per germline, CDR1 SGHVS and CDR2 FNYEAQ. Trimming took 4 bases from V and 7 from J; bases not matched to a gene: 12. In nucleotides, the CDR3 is TGTGCCAGCAGCTCCCTCCCAGGGGGTCGGAGTGGCTACACCTTC. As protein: CASSSLPGGRSGYTF.

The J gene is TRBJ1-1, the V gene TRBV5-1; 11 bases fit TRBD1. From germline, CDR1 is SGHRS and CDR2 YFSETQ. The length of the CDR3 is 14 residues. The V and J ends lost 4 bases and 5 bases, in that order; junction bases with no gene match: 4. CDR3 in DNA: TGCGCCAGCAGCATCGGACAGGGGGCTACTGAAGCTTTCTTT. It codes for CASSIGQGATEAFF.

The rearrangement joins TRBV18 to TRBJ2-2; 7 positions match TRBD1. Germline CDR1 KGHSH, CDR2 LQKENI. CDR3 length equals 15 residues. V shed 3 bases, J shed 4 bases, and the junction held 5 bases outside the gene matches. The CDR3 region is CASSPLTGSTGELFF. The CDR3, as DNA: TGTGCCAGCTCACCTTTGACAGGGAGCACCGGGGAGCTGTTTTTT.

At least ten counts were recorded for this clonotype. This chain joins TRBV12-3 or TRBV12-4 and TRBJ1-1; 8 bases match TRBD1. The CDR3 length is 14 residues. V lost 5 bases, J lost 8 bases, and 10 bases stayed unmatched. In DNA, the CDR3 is TGTGCCAGCAGTACAGGGGGGGGAAACCTAGAAGCTTTCTTT. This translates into CASSTGGGNLEAFF.

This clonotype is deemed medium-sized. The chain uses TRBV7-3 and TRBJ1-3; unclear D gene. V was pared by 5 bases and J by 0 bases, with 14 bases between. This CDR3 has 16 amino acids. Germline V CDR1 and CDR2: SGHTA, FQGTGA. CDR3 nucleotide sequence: TGTGCCAGCAGCCGACATGACACCAACTCTGGAAACACCATATATTTT. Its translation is CASSRHDTNSGNTIYF.

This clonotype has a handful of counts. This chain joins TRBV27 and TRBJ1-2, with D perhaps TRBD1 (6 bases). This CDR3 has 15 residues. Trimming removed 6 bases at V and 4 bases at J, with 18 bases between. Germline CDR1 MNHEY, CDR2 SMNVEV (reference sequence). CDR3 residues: CASSRGAGAPYGYTF. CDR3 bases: TGTGCCAGCAGCCGAGGGGCAGGGGCCCCCTATGGCTACACCTTC.

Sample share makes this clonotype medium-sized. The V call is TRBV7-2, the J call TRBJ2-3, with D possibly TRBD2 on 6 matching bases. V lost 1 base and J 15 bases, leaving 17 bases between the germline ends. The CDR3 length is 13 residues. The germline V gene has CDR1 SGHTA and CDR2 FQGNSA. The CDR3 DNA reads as TGTGCCAGCAGCTTAGGTCTTGGGGACTCCCCATATTTT. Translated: CASSLGLGDSPYF.

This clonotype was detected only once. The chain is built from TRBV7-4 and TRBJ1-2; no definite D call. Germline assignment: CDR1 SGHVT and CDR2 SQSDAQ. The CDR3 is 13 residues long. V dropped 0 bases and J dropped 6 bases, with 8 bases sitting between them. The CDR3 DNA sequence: TGTGCCAGCAGCTTAGCCAGTACCGATGGCTACACCTTC. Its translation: CASSLASTDGYTF.

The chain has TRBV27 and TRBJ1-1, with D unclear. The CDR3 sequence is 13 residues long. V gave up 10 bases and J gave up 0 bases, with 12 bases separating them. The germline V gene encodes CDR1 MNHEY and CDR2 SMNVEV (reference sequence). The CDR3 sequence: CATATTVNTEAFF. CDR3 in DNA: TGTGCCACCGCAACGACCGTGAACACTGAAGCTTTCTTT.

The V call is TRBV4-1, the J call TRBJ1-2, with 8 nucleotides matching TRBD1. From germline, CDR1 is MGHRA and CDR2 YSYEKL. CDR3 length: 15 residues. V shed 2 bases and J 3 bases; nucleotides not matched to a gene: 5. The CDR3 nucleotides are TGCGCCAGCAGCCAAAAACAGGGGGAGGACTATGGCTACACCTTC. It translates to CASSQKQGEDYGYTF.

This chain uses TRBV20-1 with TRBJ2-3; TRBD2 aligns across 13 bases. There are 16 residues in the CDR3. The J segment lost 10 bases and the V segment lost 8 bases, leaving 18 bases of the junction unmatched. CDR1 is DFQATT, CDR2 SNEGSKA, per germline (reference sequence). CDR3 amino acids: CSQIPGTSGEVKAQYF. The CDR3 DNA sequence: TGCAGTCAAATTCCCGGGACTAGCGGGGAAGTGAAGGCGCAGTATTTT.

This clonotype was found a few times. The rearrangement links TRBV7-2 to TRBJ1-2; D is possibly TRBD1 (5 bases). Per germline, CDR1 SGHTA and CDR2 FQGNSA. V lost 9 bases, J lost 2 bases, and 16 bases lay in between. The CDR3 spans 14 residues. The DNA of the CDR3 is TGTGCCAGAAAAGGGGCAGGGCCCAACTATGGCTACACCTTC. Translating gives CARKGAGPNYGYTF.

The DNA for the CDR3 is TGCGCCAGCCTGAGTGGCGGGGAGCTGTTTTTT. Residues: CASLSGGELFF. J is TRBJ2-2 and V is TRBV5-1, with D uncertain. This CDR3 has 11 residues. Trimming removed 7 bases from V and 7 bases from J, with 8 bases in between. Per germline, CDR1 SGHRS and CDR2 YFSETQ.

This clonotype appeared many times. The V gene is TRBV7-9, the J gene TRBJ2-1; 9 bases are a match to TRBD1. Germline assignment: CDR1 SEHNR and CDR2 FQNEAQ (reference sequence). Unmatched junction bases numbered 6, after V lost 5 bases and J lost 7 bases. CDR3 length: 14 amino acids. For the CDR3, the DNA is TGTGCCAGCAGCCCCCCGGACAGGGGTAATGAGCAGTTCTTC. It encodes CASSPPDRGNEQFF.

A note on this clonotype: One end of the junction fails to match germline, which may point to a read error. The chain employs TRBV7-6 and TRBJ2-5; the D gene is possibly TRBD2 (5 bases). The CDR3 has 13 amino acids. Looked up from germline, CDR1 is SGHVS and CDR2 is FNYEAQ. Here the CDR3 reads CASSPGPSGSQYF. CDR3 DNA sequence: TGTGCTAGCAGCCCCGGCCCCTCGGGGTCCCAGTACTTC.

The CDR3 here is CASSFPGGQNTEAFF. Here the CDR3 DNA reads TGTGCCAGCAGCTTCCCTGGGGGACAGAACACTGAAGCTTTCTTT. The chain has TRBV7-9 and TRBJ1-1; a possible D gene is TRBD1 (6 bases). The CDR3 extends over 15 amino acids. Looked up from germline, CDR1 is SEHNR and CDR2 is FQNEAQ (reference sequence). V was shortened by 3 bases and J by 1 base, with 12 bases between the two germline ends.

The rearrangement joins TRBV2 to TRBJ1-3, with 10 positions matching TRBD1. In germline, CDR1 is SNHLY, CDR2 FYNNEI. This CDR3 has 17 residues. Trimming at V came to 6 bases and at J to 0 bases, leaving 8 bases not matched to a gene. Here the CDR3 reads CASRLRGTGVSGNTIYF. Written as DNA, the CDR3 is TGTGCCAGCAGGCTACGTGGGACAGGGGTCTCTGGAAACACCATATATTTT.

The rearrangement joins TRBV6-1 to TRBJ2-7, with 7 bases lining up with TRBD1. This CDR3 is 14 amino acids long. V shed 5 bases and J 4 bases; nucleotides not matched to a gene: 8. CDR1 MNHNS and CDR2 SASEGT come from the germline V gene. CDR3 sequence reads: CASSPATGAYEQYF. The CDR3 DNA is TGTGCCAGCAGTCCTGCTACAGGGGCTTACGAGCAGTACTTC.

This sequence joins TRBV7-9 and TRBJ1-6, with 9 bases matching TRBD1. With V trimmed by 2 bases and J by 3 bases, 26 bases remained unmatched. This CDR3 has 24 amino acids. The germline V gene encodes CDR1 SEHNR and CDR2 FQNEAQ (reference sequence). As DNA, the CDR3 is TGTGCCAGCAGCTTATTCCCGACTGGACAGGGGCCCCTCCCTCCTCGTTTCTATAATTCACCCCTCCACTTT. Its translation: CASSLFPTGQGPLPPRFYNSPLHF. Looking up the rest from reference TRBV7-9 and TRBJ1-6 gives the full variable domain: DTGVSQNPRHKITKRGQNVTFRCDPISEHNRLYWYRQTLGQGPEFLTYFQNEAQLEKSRLLSDRFSAERPKGSFSTLEIQRTEQGDSAMYLCASSLFPTGQGPLPPRFYNSPLHFGNGTRLTVT.